This TCR beta chain was identified in a study of blood T cell repertoires in COVID-19. At the level of the study: The United States, Italy and Spain provided the acute and convalescent COVID-19 samples. The cDNA or gDNA used as material had been derived from T cells, B-cell-depleted T cells, or PBMCs.

Original processing methods: Using reference gene primer amplification, nucleated cell counts were estimated. This table comes from immunoSEQ multiplex PCR, and its TCRdb copy is limited to in-frame clones, with some not included. That table furnishes V, J and clone size, whereas the DNA furnished D and trimming. Of approximately 100,000 clones in the sample, roughly 80% were seen once. Germline values: CDR1 SGHTA, CDR2 FQGNSA. V was trimmed by 5 bases and J by 1 base, leaving 10 bases between them. The CDR3 loop spans 14 amino acids. The chain recombines TRBV7-2 with TRBJ2-3; perhaps TRBD2 as D (6 bases). This receptor was taken from a man in his sixties or seventies with active or convalescent COVID-19. Sequencing was done on a sample of peripheral blood. CDR3 coding DNA: TGTGCCAGCAGCAGAATAGCGGGCACAGATACGCAGTATTTT. Its translation is CASSRIAGTDTQYF.